This T cell receptor (beta chain) originates from a study of Ad26.COV2.S vaccination and SARS-CoV-2 variants. Study details: Recipients of Ad26.COV2.S got it intramuscularly, once or twice 56 days apart.

Treatment indicated: some 20 received Ad26.COV2.S at low or high dose, single or two shots; roughly five received placebo; per-sample allocation not given. It was on day 63 after the first vaccine or placebo injection that samples were taken. Data came from immunoSEQ multiplex PCR; TCRdb stores just in-frame clones and leaves some out. The sample includes some 320,000 clones, around 83% of them seen just once. V lost 4 bases, J lost 4 bases, and 11 bases lay in between. In germline, CDR1 is SGDLS, CDR2 YYNGEE. The CDR3 contains 13 residues. This sample comprised peripheral blood, obtained in a trial of Ad26.COV2.S vaccine versus placebo. The rearrangement uses TRBV9 and TRBJ1-2; tentative D call: TRBD1 (5 bases). This sequence was found in a person between 18 and 65 years old who received the Ad26.COV2.S COVID-19 vaccine or a placebo. This chain's CDR3 is CASSREGLYGYTF. The CDR3 DNA reads TGTGCCAGCAGCCGGGAGGGGCTCTATGGCTACACCTTC.